The sequence of this T cell receptor (beta chain) was determined in a study of blood T cells in healthy people across ages. General study findings and limits: A roughly linear fall in TCR beta diversity per million T cells was seen with increasing age.

This clonotype came up many times. As yet, its antigen is unknown. Every donor contributed 7.5 to 10 milliliters of peripheral blood by blood draw. Primers used in a second PCR of about 7 to 12 cycles were a sample-barcoded 5' primer and a J-beta primer mix. Each sample yielded at least 2.5 million CDR3-containing paired-end reads. MiXCR, run by TCRdb on the 5' RACE reads, gives a single entry per CDR3 protein. The sample lists under 1,000,000 distinct CDR3 sequences; approximately 35% were seen once. V shed 8 bases, J shed 2 bases, and the junction held 3 bases outside the gene matches. Germline V gives CDR1 SQVTM, CDR2 ANQGSEA. This CDR3 has 13 residues.

The sequenced material came from blood. The rearrangement links TRBV29-1 to TRBJ2-1, with 10 bases lining up with TRBD1. The receptor was derived from a man aged 18 to 30 in good health. CDR3 sequence: CSWDRGAYNEQFF. The CDR3 DNA reads as TGCAGCTGGGACAGGGGAGCCTACAATGAGCAGTTCTTC.